This entry lists 17 T cell receptor beta chains sequenced from one sample in a study of PD-L1 blockade in urothelial cancer. The table came from immunoSEQ multiplex PCR; TCRdb's copy has only in-frame clones and leaves some out. The table has about 76,000 clones, around 84% seen once. The sequences come from PBMCs, collected around atezolizumab (anti-PD-L1) treatment. Receptors originate from an older man with urothelial cancer.

The gene calls are TRBV19 and TRBJ1-4; D uncertain. The ends were cut back, 10 bases at V and 7 bases at J, with 25 bases in the middle. Germline V gene data show CDR1 as LNHDA and CDR2 as SQIVND (reference sequence). The CDR3 spans 16 residues. This CDR3 is CATSLTTGRLSEKLFF. The CDR3 bases are TGTGCCACCAGTCTGACGACGGGGAGGTTAAGTGAAAAACTGTTTTTT.

V is TRBV5-1 and J is TRBJ2-1; TRBD1 matches at 11 bases. Germline V CDR1 and CDR2: SGHRS, YFSETQ. CDR3 length: 14 amino acids. J was trimmed by 7 bases and V by 4 bases; bases with no gene match: 4. The CDR3 is CASSLGQGVNEQFF. For the CDR3, the DNA is TGCGCCAGCAGCCTGGGACAGGGGGTAAATGAGCAGTTCTTC.

With regard to this clone: A junction end diverges from the germline sequence, so it may reflect a read error. V is TRBV5-1 and J is TRBJ2-3, with D perhaps matching TRBD1 (6 bases). This CDR3 is built from 15 residues. CDR1 is SGHRS and CDR2 is YFSETQ in the germline V gene. CDR3 protein: CANSLATGRTDTQYF. CDR3 DNA: TGCGCCAACAGCTTGGCAACAGGGCGCACAGATACGCAGTATTTT.

V usage is TRBV15 and J usage is TRBJ2-2, with D tentatively TRBD1 (5 bases). Trimming took 1 base from V and 2 from J, leaving 14 bases between them. The CDR3 spans 17 residues. Germline V gene sequence: CDR1 LNHNV, CDR2 YYDKDF (reference sequence). The DNA for the CDR3 is TGTGCCACCAGCAGAGTCCCAGGGAACCTAAACACCGGGGAGCTGTTTTTT. The encoded protein is CATSRVPGNLNTGELFF.

The rearrangement uses TRBV6-5 and TRBJ1-2; 8 positions match TRBD1. V shed 6 bases and J 5 bases; nucleotides not matched to a gene: 8. The CDR3 totals 14 residues. Germline loops: CDR1 MNHEY, CDR2 SVGAGI. CDR3 region: CASRGLDRAYGYTF. The CDR3 nucleotides are TGTGCCAGCAGAGGGCTGGACAGGGCTTATGGCTACACCTTC.

The J gene is TRBJ1-5, the V gene TRBV19; D not certain. The V and J ends lost 2 bases and 4 bases respectively, with 15 bases between them. Per the germline V gene, CDR1 is LNHDA and CDR2 is SQIVND (reference sequence). The CDR3 spans 16 residues. In DNA form, the CDR3 reads TGTGCCAGTAGTATATCCGGGAGTCGGGGAAATCAGCCCCAGCATTTT. It specifies CASSISGSRGNQPQHF.

This clone came up a few times. The chain combines TRBV30 with TRBJ2-2; 7 nucleotides line up with TRBD2. This CDR3 has 14 residues. Germline CDR1 reads GTSNPN; CDR2 reads SVGIG (reference sequence). Germline trimming cut 6 bases from V and 7 bases from J; bases unmatched to any gene: 11. As DNA, the CDR3 is TGTGCCTGCCGTACGGGACTACTTTACGGGGAGCTGTTTTTT. As protein: CACRTGLLYGELFF.

This clone was observed a single time. This chain uses TRBV6-6 with TRBJ1-4, with TRBD1 matching 10 bases. Trimming at V came to 10 bases and at J to 6 bases, leaving 5 bases not matched to a gene. There are 13 residues in the CDR3. Germline loops: CDR1 MNHNY, CDR2 SVGAGI (reference sequence). The CDR3 sequence is CATRDRGDEKLFF. As DNA, the CDR3 is TGTGCCACCCGGGACAGGGGAGATGAAAAACTGTTTTTT.

The chain joins TRBV7-9 to TRBJ2-5; 8 nucleotides line up with TRBD2. Germline CDR1 and CDR2: SEHNR and FQNEAQ (reference sequence). The CDR3 totals 15 residues. With 5 bases clipped from V and 5 bases from J, the junction kept 10 bases outside the gene matches. This CDR3 reads CASSRTGTSRETQYF. The CDR3 DNA reads as TGTGCCAGCAGCCGGACCGGGACTAGTAGGGAGACCCAGTACTTC.

This clone was seen more than once but under ten times. The gene calls are TRBV28 and TRBJ1-2; tentatively, D is TRBD1 (5 bases). The CDR3 spans 15 residues. V dropped 1 base and J dropped 4 bases, with 13 bases sitting between them. Germline V CDR1 and CDR2: MDHEN, SYDVKM. The CDR3 DNA follows: TGTGCCAGCAGTTTATCGAACTGGGGCGGCTATGGCTACACCTTC. Its protein product is CASSLSNWGGYGYTF.

In its sample, this clone was seen a few times. In DNA, the CDR3 is TGTGCCAGCAGCGTAGGCCCCAGGGAGCCCCAGCATTTT. Protein: CASSVGPREPQHF. The chain combines TRBV9 with TRBJ1-5; D might be TRBD1 (5 bases). The CDR3 is made up of 13 amino acids. Trimming cost V 0 bases and J 8 bases, with 9 bases left between them. The germline gives CDR1 SGDLS, CDR2 YYNGEE.

This clone was observed a few times. This chain uses TRBV5-4 with TRBJ2-2; the match to TRBD2 covers 10 bases. The CDR3 is 17 amino acids. Per the germline V gene, CDR1 is SGHNT and CDR2 is YYREEE (reference sequence). After removal of 2 bases from V and 4 bases from J, the junction contained 8 bases not matched to a gene. Here the CDR3 reads CASSLGLAGASTGELFF. In nucleotides, the CDR3 is TGTGCCAGCAGCTTAGGGCTAGCGGGAGCGAGCACCGGGGAGCTGTTTTTT. The complete variable domain, with remaining parts taken from reference TRBV5-4 and TRBJ2-2, reads ETGVTQSPTHLIKTRGQQVTLRCSSQSGHNTVSWYQQALGQGPQFIFQYYREEENGRGNFPPRFSGLQFPNYSSELNVNALELDDSALYLCASSLGLAGASTGELFFGEGSRLTVL.

The genes are TRBV7-9 and TRBJ2-4, with D perhaps matching TRBD1 (6 bases). This CDR3 comprises 14 residues. Germline V lookup: CDR1 SEHNR, CDR2 FQNEAQ (reference sequence). Trimming left V 5 bases short and J 7 bases short, with 15 bases between. CDR3 in amino acids: CASSGQSVSNIQYF. DNA of the CDR3: TGTGCCAGCAGCGGACAGTCGGTTTCGAACATTCAGTACTTC.

The rearrangement joins TRBV7-8 to TRBJ1-5; D is ambiguous. CDR1 and CDR2 from the germline V gene are SGHVS and FQNEAQ. The CDR3 extends over 17 amino acids. Trimming removed 0 bases from V and 1 base from J, with 13 bases in between. The CDR3 sequence is CASSLAWAPGSNQPQHF. As DNA, the CDR3 is TGTGCCAGCAGCTTAGCGTGGGCCCCGGGGAGCAATCAGCCCCAGCATTTT.

This chain links TRBV7-7 with TRBJ2-3; no firm D call. CDR3 size: 13 residues. CDR1 and CDR2 (germline): SSHAT, FNYEAQ (reference sequence). The V and J ends lost 4 bases and 5 bases respectively, with 10 bases between them. In DNA form, the CDR3 reads TGTGCCAGCAGCTCAACTCAACTAGATACGCAGTATTTT. Protein: CASSSTQLDTQYF. Full variable domain (remainder filled in from reference TRBV7-7 and TRBJ2-3): GAGVSQSPRYKVTKRGQDVTLRCDPISSHATLYWYQQALGQGPEFLTYFNYEAQPDKSGLPSDRFSAERPEGSISTLTIQRTEQRDSAMYRCASSSTQLDTQYFGPGTRLTVL.

The rearrangement links TRBV7-2 to TRBJ2-1, with 9 nucleotides matching TRBD2. This CDR3 has 17 residues. CDR1 SGHTA and CDR2 FQGNSA come from the germline V gene. V was pared by 2 bases and J by 5 bases, with 10 bases of the junction left unmatched. The chain's CDR3 is CASSLSTSGGTDNEQFF. CDR3 coding DNA: TGTGCCAGCAGCTTAAGTACCAGCGGGGGGACCGACAATGAGCAGTTCTTC.

The chain combines TRBV6-5 with TRBJ1-1, with D unresolved. CDR1 and CDR2 from the germline V gene are MNHEY and SVGAGI. The germline V and J ends were trimmed by 6 bases and 3 bases, with 17 bases remaining between them. The CDR3 sequence is 15 residues long. The CDR3 loop is CASSPRPRRDTEAFF. The CDR3 DNA reads TGTGCCAGCAGCCCTCGACCTAGGCGGGACACTGAAGCTTTCTTT.